The 10 T cell receptor beta chains presented below share a single source sample, sequenced in a study of T cell responses to AZD1222 COVID-19 vaccine. Generated by immunoSEQ multiplex PCR, the TCRdb table keeps only in-frame clones and is missing some. The top ten hold about 5.2% of the sample, which has around 130,000 clones, about 90% seen once. Sequenced material: peripheral blood, taken on day 0 of AZD1222 vaccination. The receptors here all came from an adult in good health.

The rearrangement joins TRBV6-2 or TRBV6-3 to TRBJ1-2; D unclear. Trimming cost V 2 bases and J 3 bases, with 10 bases left between them. The CDR3 contains 14 residues. The germline CDR1 and CDR2 sequences are MNHEY and SVGEGT. Here the CDR3 reads CASSYLRTDYGYTF. The DNA of the CDR3 is TGTGCCAGCAGTTACCTTCGGACGGACTATGGCTACACCTTC.

The rearrangement links TRBV28 to TRBJ2-1; 8 bases are a match to TRBD2. The CDR3 sequence is 16 residues long. From germline, CDR1 is MDHEN and CDR2 SYDVKM. Losses at the gene ends were 7 bases for V and 6 bases for J; bases not matched to a gene: 14. The CDR3: CASKMTGTRDSNEQFF. CDR3 bases: TGTGCCAGCAAAATGACCGGGACTAGAGACTCCAATGAGCAGTTCTTC.

The V and J genes are TRBV30 and TRBJ2-7, with 7 bases aligning to TRBD2. The J segment lost 0 bases and the V segment lost 1 base, leaving 0 bases of the junction unmatched. In germline, CDR1 is GTSNPN, CDR2 SVGIG (reference sequence). This CDR3 has 13 residues. CDR3 DNA: TGTGCCTGGAGTGGGACTAGCTCCTACGAGCAGTACTTC. It translates to CAWSGTSSYEQYF. Combining the CDR3 with reference TRBV30 and TRBJ2-7 gives the whole variable domain SQTIHQWPATLVQPVGSPLSLECTVEGTSNPNLYWYRQAAGRGLQLLFYSVGIGQISSEVPQNLSASRPQDRQFILSSKKLLLSDSGFYLCAWSGTSSYEQYFGPGTRLTVT.

V is TRBV7-9 and J is TRBJ2-6; 7 nucleotides line up with TRBD2. After removal of 5 bases from V and 0 bases from J, the junction contained 7 bases not matched to a gene. Germline V gene sequence: CDR1 SEHNR, CDR2 FQNEAQ (reference sequence). The CDR3 length is 17 residues. In DNA, the CDR3 is TGTGCCAGCAGCGGGAGGGGTGCGACCTCTGGGGCCAACGTCCTGACTTTC. It specifies CASSGRGATSGANVLTF.

The chain combines TRBV9 with TRBJ2-1; 12 nucleotides agree with TRBD2. Germline CDR1 reads SGDLS; CDR2 reads YYNGEE. The CDR3 is 17 residues long. Losses at the gene ends were 0 bases for V and 5 bases for J; bases not matched to a gene: 6. The CDR3 nucleotides are TGTGCCAGCAGCGTAGACGGTGGACTAGCGGGGAACAATGAGCAGTTCTTC. This translates into CASSVDGGLAGNNEQFF.

This clone came up once. This chain uses TRBV4-1 with TRBJ1-6; D is perhaps TRBD1 (6 bases). Trimming took 5 bases from V and 5 from J, leaving 16 bases between them. The germline gives CDR1 MGHRA, CDR2 YSYEKL. CDR3 length: 16 amino acids. CDR3 in amino acids: CASSFRGQEDNSPLHF. The DNA for the CDR3 is TGCGCCAGCAGCTTCCGGGGGCAAGAAGATAATTCACCCCTCCACTTT.

This chain links TRBV27 with TRBJ2-1; 9 bases map to TRBD1. V was pared by 6 bases and J by 5 bases, with 8 bases of the junction left unmatched. The CDR3 runs 15 residues. Germline CDR1 is MNHEY and CDR2 is SMNVEV (reference sequence). CDR3 protein: CASRTGQGYNNEQFF. CDR3 sequence (DNA): TGTGCCAGCAGAACGGGACAGGGCTACAACAATGAGCAGTTCTTC.

The chain combines TRBV12-3 or TRBV12-4 with TRBJ1-5; weak D call: TRBD1 (5 bases). V lost 4 bases, J lost 6 bases, and 7 bases lay in between. The CDR3 loop spans 12 amino acids. CDR3 DNA: TGTGCCAGCAGTTCGGGGGGTCAGCCCCAGCATTTT. Translated, it gives CASSSGGQPQHF.

The CDR3 DNA is TGTGCCAGCAGCCCCTACGGAACCGGGGAGCTGTTTTTT. Translating it yields CASSPYGTGELFF. This chain joins TRBV7-3 and TRBJ2-2, with unresolved D. The CDR3 is 13 residues long. Germline CDR1 SGHTA, CDR2 FQGTGA. Trimming removed 5 bases from V and 5 bases from J, with 9 bases in between.

The chain couples TRBV18 to TRBJ1-1; D ambiguous. The germline V gene encodes CDR1 KGHSH and CDR2 LQKENI. The CDR3 runs 12 residues. Trimming took 4 bases from V and 1 from J, leaving 4 bases between them. The CDR3 is CASSQPNTEAFF. CDR3 bases: TGTGCCAGCTCACAGCCGAACACTGAAGCTTTCTTT.